This TCR beta chain was obtained from a study of shared clonotypes between healthy human individuals. Whole-study findings and limits: An expected dependence of interdonor clonotype sharing on sequencing depth was noted.

The assay ran at deep level. DNA at around 200 ng, tens of thousands of T cell genomes, went into sorted-subset replicate PCRs. Sequencing used immunoSEQ multiplex PCR; TCRdb keeps in-frame clones, though not all of them. Of approximately 330,000 clones listed, around four fifths are singletons. All donors were healthy HIV-negative adults lacking recent acute infections or vaccinations. A single count supports this clone. The antigen remains unidentified. The sample was memory CD4+ T cells sorted from blood. The sample's subset: CD45RA-negative fraction. The receptor's source is a man aged 25-45 years in good health.

The CDR3 sequence: CASSQLDGQGNGYTF. The CDR3 DNA follows: TGCGCCAGCAGCCAGTTGGACGGGCAAGGGAATGGCTACACCTTC. The rearrangement joins TRBV4-1 to TRBJ1-2; D remains unclear. Trimming took off 3 bases at V and 6 bases at J, with 17 bases between the two ends. CDR1 and CDR2 from the germline V gene are MGHRA and YSYEKL. This CDR3 has 15 amino acids.